The 9 T cell receptor beta chains below all came from one sample that was sequenced in a study of cytomegalovirus exposure and HLA in healthy donors. The PCR was carried out with 60 Vbeta primers and 13 Jbeta primers. The data were produced by immunoSEQ multiplex PCR, yet TCRdb's version contains in-frame clones alone and is incomplete. The repertoire has roughly 130,000 clones, roughly three fifths of them found once; the top ten carry more than 1.5%. The sequencing sample was made of PBMCs. The receptors were gathered from a man between 18 and 29 years old in good health and CMV-seronegative.

The chain carries TRBV9 and TRBJ1-1; D not certain. V gave up 0 bases and J gave up 0 bases, with 9 bases separating them. Germline assignment: CDR1 SGDLS and CDR2 YYNGEE. This CDR3 has 15 residues. CDR3 DNA sequence: TGTGCCAGCAGCGTAGTTGTCCATTTGAACACTGAAGCTTTCTTT. Its protein is CASSVVVHLNTEAFF. Supplemented by reference TRBV9 and TRBJ1-1, the full variable domain reads DSGVTQTPKHLITATGQRVTLRCSPRSGDLSVYWYQQSLDQGLQFLIQYYNGEERAKGNILERFSAQQFPDLHSELNLSSLELGDSALYFCASSVVVHLNTEAFFGQGTRLTVV.

The J gene is TRBJ2-1, the V gene TRBV7-2; 8 nucleotides match TRBD2. Germline CDR1 SGHTA, CDR2 FQGNSA. V lost 1 base, J lost 4 bases, and 9 bases stayed unmatched. The CDR3 runs to 17 residues. The CDR3 loop is CASSLGFPAGVYNEQFF. CDR3 nucleotide sequence: TGTGCCAGCAGCTTAGGATTTCCAGCGGGAGTTTACAATGAGCAGTTCTTC.

The genes are TRBV25-1 and TRBJ2-1, with TRBD2 matching 10 bases. Trimming took 3 bases from V and 3 from J; bases not matched to a gene: 11. Looked up from germline, CDR1 is MGHDK and CDR2 is SYGVNS. This CDR3 comprises 18 residues. CDR3 in amino acids: CASSDMSSGSPHYNEQFF. Here the CDR3 DNA reads TGTGCCAGCAGTGATATGTCTAGCGGGAGCCCCCACTACAATGAGCAGTTCTTC.

The gene calls are TRBV7-2 and TRBJ2-5, with D uncertain. Trimming removed 7 bases from V and 5 bases from J, with 26 bases in between. This CDR3 region has 17 residues. Germline V lookup: CDR1 SGHTA, CDR2 FQGNSA. CDR3 sequence reads: CASKDWANPSPWETQYF. The CDR3 nucleotides are TGTGCCAGCAAGGATTGGGCTAACCCGTCACCGTGGGAGACCCAGTACTTC.

Here the CDR3 DNA reads TGTGCCAGCAGCGAGACCGGGACAGGGGGCCCGGGGCAGCCCCAGCATTTT. Translating it yields CASSETGTGGPGQPQHF. The chain couples TRBV2 to TRBJ1-5; 12 nucleotides line up with TRBD1. After removal of 6 bases from V and 7 bases from J, the junction contained 13 bases not matched to a gene. The V gene's germline CDR1 is SNHLY and CDR2 FYNNEI. CDR3 length equals 17 residues.

Only one count was recorded for this clone. The chain carries TRBV5-1 and TRBJ2-3; D ambiguous. This CDR3 has 13 residues. From germline, CDR1 is SGHRS and CDR2 YFSETQ. Trimming cost V 5 bases and J 6 bases, with 13 bases left between them. The CDR3 protein is CASSGRLSDTQYF. The CDR3 nucleotides read TGCGCCAGCAGTGGGCGCCTCTCCGATACGCAGTATTTT. Variable domain in full (rest from reference TRBV5-1 and TRBJ2-3): KAGVTQTPRYLIKTRGQQVTLSCSPISGHRSVSWYQQTPGQGLQFLFEYFSETQRNKGNFPGRFSGRQFSNSRSEMNVSTLELGDSALYLCASSGRLSDTQYFGPGTRLTVL.

The chain links TRBV7-2 to TRBJ2-1, with 9 nucleotides matching TRBD2. Germline V gives CDR1 SGHTA, CDR2 FQGNSA. There are 16 residues in the CDR3. Germline trimming cut 5 bases from V and 4 bases from J; bases unmatched to any gene: 9. The CDR3 nucleotides read TGTGCCAGCAGCCGAATCAGCGGGGGGCCGTACAATGAGCAGTTCTTC. The encoded protein is CASSRISGGPYNEQFF. Full variable domain (rest looked up from reference TRBV7-2 and TRBJ2-1): GAGVSQSPSNKVTEKGKDVELRCDPISGHTALYWYRQSLGQGLEFLIYFQGNSAPDKSGLPSDRFSAERTGGSVSTLTIQRTQQEDSAVYLCASSRISGGPYNEQFFGPGTRLTVL.

This chain connects TRBV4-1 to TRBJ1-2; D not certain. Between the trimmed V and J ends, which lost 0 bases and 0 bases, there was a span of 8 bases. The CDR3 has 15 residues. Germline V gives CDR1 MGHRA, CDR2 YSYEKL. CDR3 nucleotide sequence: TGCGCCAGCAGCCAAGATGGCTCGACTAACTATGGCTACACCTTC. Its protein is CASSQDGSTNYGYTF.

The chain uses TRBV9 and TRBJ1-1; 7 bases align to TRBD1. Germline V gene lookup returns CDR1 SGDLS and CDR2 YYNGEE. The V and J ends lost 4 bases and 2 bases, in that order; junction bases with no gene match: 5. CDR3 length: 14 residues. CDR3 DNA: TGTGCCAGCAGCTTCGGGACAGCCAACACTGAAGCTTTCTTT. It yields the protein CASSFGTANTEAFF.